The 5 T cell receptor beta chains below come from one sample, sequenced in a study of T-cell memory formation after mild COVID-19. TCRdb analysed the 5' RACE reads with MiXCR anew, one entry per CDR3 protein. The data contain approximately 480,000 distinct CDR3 sequences, 15% to 20% of them singletons. The sample taken for sequencing was PBMCs or a T cell subset sorted from them (not recorded which). These receptors were obtained from an adult woman who had mild COVID-19 (a few samples of this study predate the infection). Cell type and time point are not known.

CDR3 sequence: CASSARQVLQPQHF. CDR3 DNA sequence: TGTGCCAGCAGTGCCCGACAGGTCCTTCAGCCCCAGCATTTT. The chain recombines TRBV2 with TRBJ1-5, with D tentatively TRBD1 (6 bases). Trimming cost V 4 bases and J 6 bases, with 13 bases left between them. CDR1 and CDR2 (germline): SNHLY, FYNNEI. CDR3 length: 14 amino acids. Drawing the rest from reference TRBV2 and TRBJ1-5, the complete variable domain is EPEVTQTPSHQVTQMGQEVILRCVPISNHLYFYWYRQILGQKVEFLVSFYNNEISEKSEIFDDQFSVERPDGSNFTLKIRSTKLEDSAMYFCASSARQVLQPQHFGDGTRLSIL.

V and J are TRBV12-3 or TRBV12-4 and TRBJ2-2; 9 bases agree with TRBD2. After removal of 3 bases from V and 7 bases from J, the junction contained 6 bases not matched to a gene. The CDR3 is made up of 15 amino acids. CDR3 sequence (DNA): TGTGCCAGCAGTTTGCTAGCGGGGATGAACGGGGAGCTGTTTTTT. It yields the protein CASSLLAGMNGELFF.

The rearrangement links TRBV24-1 to TRBJ2-5, with a possible D match to TRBD2 (6 bases). Germline CDR1 reads KGHDR; CDR2 reads SFDVKD. Trimming cost V 4 bases and J 4 bases, with 15 bases left between them. The CDR3 runs 15 residues. In nucleotides, the CDR3 is TGTGCCACCAGTGACCGGGGACTGGCGGGAGAGACCCAGTACTTC. Translated: CATSDRGLAGETQYF.

This chain joins TRBV12-3 or TRBV12-4 and TRBJ2-7, with D perhaps matching TRBD1 (5 bases). The germline V and J ends were trimmed by 6 bases and 2 bases, with 11 bases remaining between them. CDR3 length: 13 amino acids. CDR3 residues: CASSRGHPYEQYF. CDR3 nucleotides: TGTGCCAGCAGCCGAGGACACCCCTACGAGCAGTACTTC.

In nucleotides, the CDR3 is TGCAGTGCTAGTCTAGCGGGGGGGCCATATGAGACCCAGTACTTC. Residues: CSASLAGGPYETQYF. The chain couples TRBV20-1 to TRBJ2-5; 12 positions agree with TRBD2. From germline, CDR1 is DFQATT and CDR2 SNEGSKA (reference sequence). Trimming removed 3 bases from V and 5 bases from J; junction bases left unmatched: 7. The CDR3 length is 15 residues.